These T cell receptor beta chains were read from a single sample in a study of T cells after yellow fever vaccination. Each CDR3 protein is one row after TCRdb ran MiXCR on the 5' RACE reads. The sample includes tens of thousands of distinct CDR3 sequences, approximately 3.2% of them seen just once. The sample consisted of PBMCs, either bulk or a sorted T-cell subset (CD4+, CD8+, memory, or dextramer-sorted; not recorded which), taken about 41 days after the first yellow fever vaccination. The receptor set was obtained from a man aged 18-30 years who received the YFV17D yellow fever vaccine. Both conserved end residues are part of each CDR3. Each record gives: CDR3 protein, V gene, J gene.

cdr3_aa: CASTQRGTDTQYF
v_call: TRBV5-6
j_call: TRBJ2-3

cdr3_aa: CASSKSSGETQYF
v_call: TRBV9
j_call: TRBJ2-5

cdr3_aa: CASSPDRGPNTGELFF
v_call: TRBV7-9
j_call: TRBJ2-2

cdr3_aa: CASSQRPGAGQPQHF
v_call: TRBV6-5
j_call: TRBJ1-5

cdr3_aa: CASSVDYNEQFF
v_call: TRBV9
j_call: TRBJ2-1

cdr3_aa: CASSLQGLYYGYTF
v_call: TRBV7-8
j_call: TRBJ1-2

cdr3_aa: CSVDRTSGDTQYF
v_call: TRBV29-1
j_call: TRBJ2-3

cdr3_aa: CASRGDRVQPQHF
v_call: TRBV6-5
j_call: TRBJ1-5

cdr3_aa: CASSQTGIGETQYF
v_call: TRBV12-3/TRBV12-4
j_call: TRBJ2-5

cdr3_aa: CASRPRDKTTYEQYF
v_call: TRBV6-2/TRBV6-3
j_call: TRBJ2-7

cdr3_aa: CASSLAGTAQETQYF
v_call: TRBV7-7
j_call: TRBJ2-5

cdr3_aa: CASSLRTGAGTDTQYF
v_call: TRBV12-3/TRBV12-4
j_call: TRBJ2-3

cdr3_aa: CASSFGGGGNQPQHF
v_call: TRBV12-3/TRBV12-4
j_call: TRBJ1-5

cdr3_aa: CASSQSGGETQYF
v_call: TRBV6-2/TRBV6-3
j_call: TRBJ2-5

cdr3_aa: CAWSGNNYEQYF
v_call: TRBV30
j_call: TRBJ2-7

cdr3_aa: CASSLLGSNGQETQYF
v_call: TRBV7-2
j_call: TRBJ2-5

cdr3_aa: CSAYDRADSAFF
v_call: TRBV20-1
j_call: TRBJ1-1